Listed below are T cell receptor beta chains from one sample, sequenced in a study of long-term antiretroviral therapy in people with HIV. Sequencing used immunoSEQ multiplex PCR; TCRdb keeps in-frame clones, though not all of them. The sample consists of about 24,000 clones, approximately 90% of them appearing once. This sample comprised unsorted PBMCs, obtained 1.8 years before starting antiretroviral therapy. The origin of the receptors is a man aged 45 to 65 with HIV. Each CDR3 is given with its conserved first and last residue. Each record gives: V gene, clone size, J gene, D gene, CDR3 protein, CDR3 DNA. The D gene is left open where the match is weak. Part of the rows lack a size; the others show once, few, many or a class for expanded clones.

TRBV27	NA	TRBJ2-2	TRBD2	CASSLKGLTGELFF	TGTGCCAGCAGTTTAAAGGGACTAACCGGGGAGCTGTTTTTT
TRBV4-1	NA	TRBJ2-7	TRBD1	CASSQSQGSGYEQYF	TGCGCCAGCAGCCAATCACAGGGGTCAGGCTACGAGCAGTACTTC
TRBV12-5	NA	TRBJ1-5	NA	CASGLVLDTKNSNQPQHF	TGTGCTAGTGGTTTGGTACTCGATACAAAAAATAGCAATCAGCCCCAGCATTTT
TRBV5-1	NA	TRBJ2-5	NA	CASSLAGAQETQYF	TGCGCCAGCAGCTTGGCCGGGGCACAAGAGACCCAGTACTTC
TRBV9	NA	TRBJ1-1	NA	CASSVGSQAMNTEAFF	TGTGCCAGCAGCGTAGGTAGTCAGGCCATGAACACTGAAGCTTTCTTT
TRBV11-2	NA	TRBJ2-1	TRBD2	CASSPLAGSWNEQFF	TGTGCCAGCAGCCCCTTAGCGGGATCGTGGAATGAGCAGTTCTTC
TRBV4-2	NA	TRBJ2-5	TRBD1	CASSRWDSQETQYF	TGTGCCAGCAGCCGGTGGGACAGCCAAGAGACCCAGTACTTC
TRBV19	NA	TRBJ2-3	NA	CASSDLTDTQYF	TGTGCCAGTAGTGACCTCACAGATACGCAGTATTTT
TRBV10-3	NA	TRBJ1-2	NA	CAISSIRGIDGYTF	TGTGCCATCAGTTCGATCCGAGGGATTGATGGCTACACCTTC
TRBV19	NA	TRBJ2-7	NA	CASSINWQHDEQYF	TGTGCCAGTAGTATCAACTGGCAACACGACGAGCAGTACTTC
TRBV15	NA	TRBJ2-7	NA	CATSRVSPPYEQYF	TGTGCCACCAGCAGAGTCTCACCCCCGTACGAGCAGTACTTC
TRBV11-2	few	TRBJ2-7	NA	CASRTEGSYEQYF	TGTGCCAGCAGGACAGAGGGATCCTACGAGCAGTACTTC
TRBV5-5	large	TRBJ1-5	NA	CASSFTARGGQPQHF	TGTGCCAGCAGCTTTACGGCCAGGGGTGGTCAGCCCCAGCATTTT
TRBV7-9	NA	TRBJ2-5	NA	CASSLWSGSQPETQYF	TGTGCCAGCAGCTTATGGTCTGGCAGTCAGCCTGAGACCCAGTACTTC
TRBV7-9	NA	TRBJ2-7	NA	CASSLQLYEQHF	TGTGCCAGCAGCTTACAACTCTACGAGCAGCACTTC
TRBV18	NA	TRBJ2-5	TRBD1	CASRQGNQETQYF	TGTGCCAGCCGACAGGGGAACCAAGAGACCCAGTACTTC
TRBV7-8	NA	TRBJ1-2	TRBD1	CASSFDRADGYTF	TGTGCCAGCAGCTTCGACAGGGCGGATGGCTACACCTTC
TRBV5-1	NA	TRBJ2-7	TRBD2	CASSFPSAGNYYEQYF	TGCGCCAGCAGCTTCCCATCAGCGGGGAATTACTACGAGCAGTACTTC
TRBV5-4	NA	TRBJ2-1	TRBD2	CASSSETSGSFSYNEQFF	TGTGCCAGCAGCAGCGAGACTAGCGGGAGTTTCTCCTACAATGAGCAGTTCTTC
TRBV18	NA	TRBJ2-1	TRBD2	CASSPANSGRPSYNEQFF	TGTGCCAGCTCACCAGCTAATAGCGGGAGGCCCTCCTACAATGAGCAGTTCTTC
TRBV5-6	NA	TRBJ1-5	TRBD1	CASSLTGGQGPRGNQPQHF	TGTGCCAGCAGCTTGACAGGGGGCCAGGGCCCTAGGGGCAATCAGCCCCAGCATTTT
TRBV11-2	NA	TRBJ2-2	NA	CASSDLGRSNTGELFF	TGTGCCAGCAGCGACTTGGGACGATCGAACACCGGGGAGCTGTTTTTT
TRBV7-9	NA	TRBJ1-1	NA	CASSPAGLTEAFF	TGTGCCAGCAGCCCTGCTGGGTTAACTGAAGCTTTCTTT
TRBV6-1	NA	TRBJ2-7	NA	CASSGRRNRYEQYF	TGTGCCAGCAGCGGACGGAGGAACCGATACGAGCAGTACTTC
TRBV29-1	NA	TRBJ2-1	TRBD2	CSVEDLLRTSGSDEQFF	TGCAGCGTTGAAGATCTACTGCGTACTAGCGGGAGTGATGAGCAGTTCTTC
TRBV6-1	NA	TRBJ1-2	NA	CASSDWQGTNYGYTF	TGTGCCAGCAGTGATTGGCAGGGCACTAACTATGGCTACACCTTC
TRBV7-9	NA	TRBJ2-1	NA	CASSSTRRHNNEQFF	TGTGCCAGCAGCTCTACTCGTAGGCATAACAATGAGCAGTTCTTC
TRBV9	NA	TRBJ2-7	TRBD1	CASSVLPSGGSYEQYF	TGTGCCAGCAGCGTATTGCCCTCAGGGGGCTCCTACGAGCAGTACTTC
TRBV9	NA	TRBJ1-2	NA	CASNRGNYGYTF	TGTGCCAGCAACCGAGGGAACTATGGCTACACCTTC
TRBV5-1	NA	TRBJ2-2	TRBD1	CASSPTGQGTNTGELFF	TGCGCCAGCAGCCCGACCGGACAGGGTACGAACACCGGGGAGCTGTTTTTT
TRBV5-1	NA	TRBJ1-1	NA	CASSETSFGVNTEAFF	TGCGCCAGCAGCGAGACCTCATTTGGGGTGAACACTGAAGCTTTCTTT
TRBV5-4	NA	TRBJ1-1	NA	CASSLAVTAANTEAFF	TGTGCCAGCAGCTTGGCAGTCACAGCCGCGAACACTGAAGCTTTCTTT